The 14 T cell receptor beta chains below come from one sample, sequenced in a study of technical replicates of blood from a few donors. Produced via immunoSEQ multiplex PCR; TCRdb's table is partial and in-frame only. The sample lists 100,000 or so clones; over 95% were seen once. Sequenced sample: T cells isolated from PBMCs. These receptors all come from a human donor in good health.

V usage is TRBV6-5 and J usage is TRBJ2-5; TRBD2 agrees at 7 bases. The germline CDR1 and CDR2 sequences are MNHEY and SVGAGI. V shed 8 bases, J shed 1 base, and the junction held 4 bases outside the gene matches. This CDR3 region has 13 residues. The CDR3 DNA is TGTGCCAGCCGGACTAGTCTCCAAGAGACCCAGTACTTC. Protein product: CASRTSLQETQYF.

The chain is built from TRBV2 and TRBJ1-5; 7 nucleotides match TRBD1. Unmatched junction bases numbered 5, after V lost 11 bases and J lost 1 base. CDR3 length: 13 residues. Germline V gives CDR1 SNHLY, CDR2 FYNNEI. The CDR3 coding sequence is TGTGCCGGAGGACAGGAAAGCAATCAGCCCCAGCATTTT. It translates to CAGGQESNQPQHF.

This clone was counted a single time. The gene calls are TRBV5-1 and TRBJ1-5, with 9 bases identical to TRBD1. The trim removed 0 bases at V and 5 bases at J, leaving 3 bases unmatched. This CDR3 has 15 amino acids. Germline V CDR1 and CDR2: SGHRS, YFSETQ. The CDR3 DNA reads as TGCGCCAGCAGCTTGGACAGGGGGCGAGATCAGCCCCAGCATTTT. As protein: CASSLDRGRDQPQHF.

The V gene is TRBV10-3, the J gene TRBJ1-2; TRBD1 might be the D (6 bases). There are 12 residues in the CDR3. The germline V gene encodes CDR1 ENHRY and CDR2 SYGVKD. V shed 11 bases and J shed 5 bases, with 15 bases lying between them. The CDR3, as DNA: TGTGCCGTCACAGGGCTGGGATATGGCTACACCTTC. Protein sequence: CAVTGLGYGYTF.

With regard to this clone: The CDR3 carries no conserved terminal phenylalanine or tryptophan, so it likely arises from a read error. The chain is built from TRBV13 and TRBJ1-1, with TRBD1 matching 7 bases. Trimming took 5 bases from V and 1 from J; bases not matched to a gene: 7. Germline loops: CDR1 PRHDT, CDR2 FYEKMQ (reference sequence). CDR3 size: 15 residues. The DNA for the CDR3 is TGTGCCAGCAGCGTAGACAGGGCGCAGAACACTGAAGCTTTCCTT. This encodes CASSVDRAQNTEAFL.

The chain links TRBV14 to TRBJ2-7; a possible D gene is TRBD1 (5 bases). CDR3 length: 15 residues. Trimming cost V 2 bases and J 4 bases, with 15 bases left between them. From germline, CDR1 is SGHDN and CDR2 FVKESK. The CDR3 nucleotides read TGTGCCAGCAGCCAATCCCCCAGGGTTATGTACGAGCAGTACTTC. Its translation is CASSQSPRVMYEQYF. The variable domain in full, with the rest retrieved from reference TRBV14 and TRBJ2-7, is EAGVTQFPSHSVIEKGQTVTLRCDPISGHDNLYWYRRVMGKEIKFLLHFVKESKQDESGMPNNRFLAERTGGTYSTLKVQPAELEDSGVYFCASSQSPRVMYEQYFGPGTRLTVT.

The chain uses TRBV7-8 and TRBJ2-5, with 12 positions matching TRBD2. Germline V gives CDR1 SGHVS, CDR2 FQNEAQ. This CDR3 has 17 amino acids. Trimming cost V 1 base and J 2 bases; bases outside gene matches: 5. The CDR3 here is CASSLGPLAGGQETQYF. Here the CDR3 DNA reads TGTGCCAGCAGCTTAGGGCCCCTAGCGGGAGGGCAAGAGACCCAGTACTTC.

The rearrangement links TRBV29-1 to TRBJ2-1; 9 bases map to TRBD1. The CDR3 has 13 amino acids. Germline V gives CDR1 SQVTM, CDR2 ANQGSEA. The V gene end was trimmed by 6 bases and the J gene end by 2 bases; junction bases not matched to a gene: 2. The CDR3: CSVDRGPYNEQFF. The CDR3 region has the DNA TGCAGCGTGGACAGGGGTCCCTACAATGAGCAGTTCTTC.

The chain employs TRBV11-2 and TRBJ2-1; tentatively, D is TRBD1 (5 bases). Germline CDR1 and CDR2: SGHAT and FQNNGV. V was trimmed by 2 bases and J by 7 bases, leaving 15 bases between them. This CDR3 region has 15 residues. The CDR3 nucleotides read TGTGCCAGCAGCTTATCGCAGGGTGGAACGAATGAGCAGTTCTTC. Protein sequence: CASSLSQGGTNEQFF.

This chain links TRBV28 with TRBJ2-7; no clear D gene. V was pared by 2 bases and J by 2 bases, with 7 bases between. The CDR3 is 13 amino acids. Germline assignment: CDR1 MDHEN and CDR2 SYDVKM. CDR3 coding DNA: TGTGCCAGCAGTTTACTTCAGACCTACGAGCAGTACTTC. This codes for CASSLLQTYEQYF.

The CDR3 nucleotides are TGTGCCAGCAGCTTAGCCGGGACAGGGTGGAATGAGCAGTTCTTC. This codes for CASSLAGTGWNEQFF. The chain has TRBV7-3 and TRBJ2-1; 9 positions agree with TRBD1. Germline V gene data show CDR1 as SGHTA and CDR2 as FQGTGA. The CDR3 runs to 15 residues. J lost 7 bases, V lost 2 bases, and 6 bases had no gene match.

This chain uses TRBV19 with TRBJ1-5; possible D gene TRBD1, 5 bases. From germline, CDR1 is LNHDA and CDR2 SQIVND (reference sequence). The CDR3 has 13 amino acids. The ends were cut back, 7 bases at V and 2 bases at J, with 9 bases in the middle. CDR3 sequence (DNA): TGTGCCAGTACGTGGGGGGGCAATCAGCCCCAGCATTTT. It specifies CASTWGGNQPQHF.

The rearrangement uses TRBV7-8 and TRBJ1-5; 8 bases fit TRBD1. The V segment lost 10 bases and the J segment 8 bases; nucleotides outside the gene matches: 13. This CDR3 spans 14 amino acids. Per germline, CDR1 SGHVS and CDR2 FQNEAQ. The CDR3 DNA reads TGTGCCAAAGATCGGGACAGGAACACGGAGCCCCAGCATTTT. Encoded protein: CAKDRDRNTEPQHF. The entire variable domain, with the rest obtained from reference TRBV7-8 and TRBJ1-5, is as follows: GAGVSQSPRYKVAKRGQDVALRCDPISGHVSLFWYQQALGQGPEFLTYFQNEAQLDKSGLPSDRFFAERPEGSVSTLKIQRTQQEDSAVYLCAKDRDRNTEPQHFGDGTRLSIL.

The rearrangement uses TRBV11-2 and TRBJ1-4, with TRBD1 as a possible D gene (5 bases). Trimming removed 8 bases at V and 2 bases at J, with 18 bases between. The CDR3 has 16 amino acids. Per germline, CDR1 SGHAT and CDR2 FQNNGV. CDR3 sequence (DNA): TGTGCCAGCGGGGACGGGGGGGTGTCGACTAATGAAAAACTGTTTTTT. Protein sequence: CASGDGGVSTNEKLFF. Full variable domain (outside the CDR3, taken from reference TRBV11-2 and TRBJ1-4): EAGVAQSPRYKIIEKRQSVAFWCNPISGHATLYWYQQILGQGPKLLIQFQNNGVVDDSQLPKDRFSAERLKGVDSTLKIQPAKLEDSAVYLCASGDGGVSTNEKLFFGSGTQLSVL.